The 4 T cell receptor beta chains below come from one sample, sequenced in a study of regulatory T cells in long-lasting Graves disease. Time point described: newly diagnosed GD, antithyroid drugs for less than 3 months. Isolated PBMC RNA provided the starting material for the TCR library. Building of the TCR beta libraries involved iRepertoire HTBI primers and Arm-PCR of CDR3 regions. TCRdb passed the multiplex PCR reads through MiXCR, listing each CDR3 protein once. The table lists 400,000 to 550,000 distinct CDR3 sequences, about 15% of them singletons, with approximately 15% in the top ten. This sample was shared with a second study, whose subject was T cells in Graves' hyperthyroidism and ophthalmopathy.

The source was peripheral blood mononuclear cells (PBMCs), collected at new diagnosis, from a patient treated with antithyroid drugs. The receptors derive from a woman aged 25 to 39 with Graves disease.

Ten or more counts support this clonotype. V usage is TRBV28 and J usage is TRBJ2-5, with D unresolved. The CDR3 is 13 residues long. Germline V CDR1 and CDR2: MDHEN, SYDVKM. The V gene lost 3 bases and the J gene lost 2 bases, with 7 bases spanning the gap. For the CDR3, the DNA is TGTGCCAGCAGTTTCCAGGAGCAAGAGACCCAGTACTTC. It translates to CASSFQEQETQYF.

This clonotype was seen at least ten times. The V call is TRBV5-1, the J call TRBJ2-1, with 7 bases identical to TRBD2. V lost 7 bases to trimming and J lost 4 bases; unmatched junction nucleotides: 8. The CDR3 runs 14 residues. CDR1 is SGHRS and CDR2 is YFSETQ in the germline V gene. The CDR3 coding sequence is TGCGCCAGCTCAAAGCGGGACGGTTACAATGAGCAGTTCTTC. It codes for CASSKRDGYNEQFF.

This rearrangement joins TRBV12-3 or TRBV12-4 to TRBJ2-7; D call uncertain. V shed 5 bases and J shed 6 bases, with 8 bases lying between them. The length of the CDR3 is 11 residues. The CDR3 nucleotides are TGTGCCAGCAGTCGAGACTCCGAGCAGTACTTC. Protein product: CASSRDSEQYF.

This clonotype was counted between two and nine times. This chain connects TRBV9 to TRBJ1-4, with 8 bases fitting TRBD1. Germline CDR1 reads SGDLS; CDR2 reads YYNGEE. V lost 3 bases, J lost 4 bases, and 5 bases stayed unmatched. This CDR3 has 15 amino acids. This CDR3 reads CASSAHTGGNEKLFF. The CDR3 DNA follows: TGTGCCAGCAGCGCGCATACAGGGGGTAATGAAAAACTGTTTTTT.